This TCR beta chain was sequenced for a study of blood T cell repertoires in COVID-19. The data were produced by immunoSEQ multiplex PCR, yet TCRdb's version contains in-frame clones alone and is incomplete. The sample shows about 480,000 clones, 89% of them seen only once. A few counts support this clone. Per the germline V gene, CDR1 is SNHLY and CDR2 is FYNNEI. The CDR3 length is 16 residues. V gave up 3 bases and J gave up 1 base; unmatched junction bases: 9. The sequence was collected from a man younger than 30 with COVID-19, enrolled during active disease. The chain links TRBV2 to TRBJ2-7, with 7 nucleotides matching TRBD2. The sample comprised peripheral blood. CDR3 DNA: TGTGCCAGCAGTGATGTTGGTCTAGCGGCGTCCTACGAGCAGTACTTC. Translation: CASSDVGLAASYEQYF.